The next 15 T cell receptor beta chains were all read from a single sample in a study of molecular identifiers for immune sequencing clone quantification. TCRdb re-analysed the PCR reads in MiXCR, keeping a single row per CDR3 protein. This sample carries about 63,000 distinct CDR3 sequences, around a fifth of them seen once, and the ten largest clones take over 1.1%. Sequencing used naive CD8+ T cells from blood, with Jurkat cell RNA spiked in. Subset here: FACS-sorted CD8+CD4-CCR7+CD45RA+ naive T cells. Receptor source: a human donor in good health. Some libraries in this study had Jurkat cell RNA spiked in.

This clonotype was detected a few times. The rearrangement joins TRBV7-9 to TRBJ2-1; 7 bases map to TRBD2. V gave up 10 bases and J gave up 2 bases; unmatched junction bases: 14. From germline, CDR1 is SEHNR and CDR2 FQNEAQ (reference sequence). The CDR3 sequence is 16 residues long. CDR3 amino acids: CATKGSGGWAYNEQFF. For the CDR3, the DNA is TGTGCCACCAAAGGATCCGGGGGGTGGGCCTACAATGAGCAGTTCTTC.

This clonotype was seen ten or more times. This chain links TRBV7-6 with TRBJ2-3; 8 nucleotides align to TRBD2. The CDR3 is 15 residues long. Germline CDR1 and CDR2: SGHVS and FNYEAQ. With 2 bases clipped from V and 4 bases from J, the junction kept 5 bases outside the gene matches. Here the CDR3 reads CASSLTGLDADTQYF. As DNA, the CDR3 is TGTGCCAGCAGCTTAACGGGACTAGACGCAGATACGCAGTATTTT.

Details on this clonotype: A read error may explain this, as a much larger clone is one base away. The chain couples TRBV28 to TRBJ2-7, with D possibly matching TRBD1 (5 bases). The germline gives CDR1 MDHEN, CDR2 SYDVKM. The CDR3 totals 13 residues. The CDR3 nucleotides are TGTGCCGGCAGTTTAAGACAGCCCTACGAGCAGTACTTC. Its translation: CAGSLRQPYEQYF.

There are many counts of this clonotype. The CDR3 loop reads CASSPSIGGGGELFF. In nucleotides, the CDR3 is TGTGCCAGTAGTCCTTCTATCGGGGGCGGCGGGGAGCTGTTTTTT. This rearrangement joins TRBV19 to TRBJ2-2; D may be TRBD1 or TRBD2 (6 bases each). The V end lost 5 bases, the J end lost 7 bases, and 17 bases lay between the germline ends. The CDR3 length is 15 residues. Per the germline V gene, CDR1 is LNHDA and CDR2 is SQIVND (reference sequence).

There are many counts of this clonotype. The chain links TRBV29-1 to TRBJ1-2; D is ambiguous. There are 12 residues in the CDR3. V was shortened by 1 base and J by 0 bases, with 3 bases between the two germline ends. Germline CDR1 and CDR2: SQVTM and ANQGSEA. CDR3: CSVEVTNYGYTF. The CDR3 bases are TGCAGCGTTGAAGTCACTAACTATGGCTACACCTTC. Based on the CDR3 plus reference TRBV29-1 and TRBJ1-2, the full variable domain is SAVISQKPSRDICQRGTSLTIQCQVDSQVTMMFWYRQQPGQSLTLIATANQGSEATYESGFVIDKFPISRPNLTFSTLTVSNMSPEDSSIYLCSVEVTNYGYTFGSGTRLTVV.

A note on this clonotype: A much larger clone lies one base from this, so it may be a read error. This chain connects TRBV24-1 to TRBJ2-7; the D is unclear. CDR1 is KGHDR and CDR2 is SFDVKD in the germline V gene. The CDR3 consists of 12 residues. V was clipped by 6 bases and J by 1 base, with 6 bases between them. The CDR3 DNA reads as TGTGCCACCAGTCTGGGATCCTACGAGCAGTACTTC. It codes for CATSLGSYEQYF.

This clonotype was seen repeatedly, ten times or more. V gene TRBV2 combines with J gene TRBJ1-5, with a weak D call TRBD1 (5 bases). In germline, CDR1 is SNHLY, CDR2 FYNNEI. V dropped 7 bases and J dropped 2 bases, with 12 bases sitting between them. The length of the CDR3 is 14 residues. This CDR3 reads CASTQAVGNQPQHF. The CDR3 nucleotides are TGTGCCAGCACACAGGCGGTCGGCAATCAGCCCCAGCATTTT.

This clonotype was counted many times. This chain links TRBV19 with TRBJ2-1; 7 positions match TRBD2. V was pared by 1 base and J by 8 bases, with 5 bases of the junction left unmatched. CDR1 and CDR2 from the germline V gene are LNHDA and SQIVND (reference sequence). This CDR3 region has 14 residues. CDR3 amino acids: CASSIGGRGYEQFF. As DNA, the CDR3 is TGTGCCAGTAGTATAGGTGGGAGGGGTTATGAGCAGTTCTTC.

This clonotype was counted ten times or more. V usage is TRBV15 and J usage is TRBJ2-3; 8 nucleotides match TRBD2. There are 15 residues in the CDR3. Trimming removed 1 base from V and 3 bases from J; junction bases left unmatched: 3. CDR1 LNHNV and CDR2 YYDKDF come from the germline V gene (reference sequence). The CDR3 reads CATSRALAGTDTQYF. In DNA form, the CDR3 reads TGTGCCACCAGCAGAGCGCTAGCGGGTACAGATACGCAGTATTTT.

This clonotype was counted at least ten times. The chain has TRBV19 and TRBJ2-1; TRBD1 matches at 7 bases. CDR1 is LNHDA and CDR2 is SQIVND in the germline V gene (reference sequence). V was clipped by 7 bases and J by 0 bases; unmatched bases: 6. The CDR3 contains 15 residues. CDR3 region: CASTRDRSSYNEQFF. The CDR3 region has the DNA TGTGCCAGTACCCGGGACAGAAGCTCCTACAATGAGCAGTTCTTC. The full variable domain, in which reference TRBV19 and TRBJ2-1 provide the parts outside the CDR3, is DGGITQSPKYLFRKEGQNVTLSCEQNLNHDAMYWYRQDPGQGLRLIYYSQIVNDFQKGDIAEGYSVSREKKESFPLTVTSAQKNPTAFYLCASTRDRSSYNEQFFGPGTRLTVL.

This clonotype was recorded at least ten times. J is TRBJ2-7 and V is TRBV4-1; tentatively, D is TRBD1 (6 bases). V was trimmed by 1 base and J by 2 bases, leaving 15 bases between them. Germline V lookup: CDR1 MGHRA, CDR2 YSYEKL. The CDR3 contains 16 residues. The CDR3 sequence is CASSQVKGQNPYEQYF. CDR3 bases: TGCGCCAGCAGCCAAGTAAAAGGACAGAACCCCTACGAGCAGTACTTC.

In the case of this clonotype: A read error may produce the germline difference seen at one junction end. The V and J genes are TRBV27 and TRBJ2-1, with TRBD2 as a possible D gene (6 bases). This CDR3 has 12 residues. Looked up from germline, CDR1 is MNHEY and CDR2 is SMNVEV (reference sequence). The CDR3 DNA reads as TGTGCCAGCCGGGAGTCCTACAATGGGCAGTTCTTC. This encodes CASRESYNGQFF.

This clonotype appeared many times. The rearrangement uses TRBV7-9 and TRBJ2-7; D could derive from TRBD1 or TRBD2 (5 bases each). Germline V gives CDR1 SEHNR, CDR2 FQNEAQ (reference sequence). This CDR3 spans 14 amino acids. Between the trimmed V and J ends, which lost 3 bases and 6 bases, there was a span of 15 bases. The CDR3 nucleotides read TGTGCCAGCAGCTTGGTAGGGGCGGGCTTCGAGCAGTACTTC. It specifies CASSLVGAGFEQYF.

The rearrangement links TRBV24-1 to TRBJ1-5, with 11 bases lining up with TRBD1. The trim removed 10 bases at V and 4 bases at J, leaving 11 bases unmatched. This CDR3 is 16 amino acids long. The V gene's germline CDR1 is KGHDR and CDR2 SFDVKD. CDR3 nucleotide sequence: TGTGCCACGACTAGCCCGGGACAGGGGGAAAATCAGCCCCAGCATTTT. Translated, it gives CATTSPGQGENQPQHF.

This clonotype was observed at least ten times. This sequence joins TRBV15 and TRBJ1-4; D unclear. CDR1 LNHNV and CDR2 YYDKDF come from the germline V gene (reference sequence). Trimming took 5 bases from V and 5 from J, leaving 6 bases between them. This CDR3 spans 12 amino acids. The CDR3 sequence: CATSGLNEKLFF. The DNA for the CDR3 is TGTGCCACCAGCGGCTTAAATGAAAAACTGTTTTTT.